This T cell receptor (beta chain) was captured by sequencing in a study of shared clonotypes between healthy human individuals. Study-wide points: Memory subsets had estimated richness that was generally smaller than that of naive subsets.

V was clipped by 3 bases and J by 0 bases, with 14 bases between them. The germline V gene encodes CDR1 KGHSH and CDR2 LQKENI. This CDR3 is 17 amino acids long. TCRdb's copy holds only in-frame clones and misses some; the assay was immunoSEQ multiplex PCR. The sample contains approximately 330,000 clones, around 70% of which appear only once. This clone occurred a few times. The target antigen is unknown. V and J are TRBV18 and TRBJ2-2; a weak D match, TRBD1 (5 bases). Sequencing was performed on memory CD4+ T cells sorted from blood. Described subset: CD45RA-negative fraction. The TCR originated in a man aged 30 to 39 in good health. DNA of the CDR3: TGTGCCAGCTCACCCCTATCGTTACAGGCGAACACCGGGGAGCTGTTTTTT. Translation: CASSPLSLQANTGELFF.